The rows below give T cell receptor beta chains drawn from one sample of a study of Ad26.COV2.S vaccination and SARS-CoV-2 variants. The table came from immunoSEQ multiplex PCR; TCRdb's copy has only in-frame clones and leaves some out. The repertoire holds around 45,000 clones, with approximately 80% as singletons. Sequencing was performed on peripheral blood, taken after recovery from COVID-19. The source of these receptors is a human donor who had recovered from COVID-19. The CDR3 runs from the conserved cysteine through the conserved F or W. D genes are given only for firm matches. For some rows the clone size is stated as once, few or many, or as a class when expanded; others skip it.

>TRBV30|TRBJ1-2|-|-
CAWRRVVGVPNYGYTF
TGTGCCTGGAGGCGTGTCGTCGGAGTTCCTAACTATGGCTACACCTTC
>TRBV11-2|TRBJ1-6|-|once
CASSLAGPDTPLHF
TGTGCCAGCAGCTTAGCAGGACCTGACACCCCCCTCCACTTT
>TRBV6-5|TRBJ1-4|TRBD1|-
CASRPTGVNEKLFF
TGTGCCAGCAGACCGACAGGGGTGAATGAAAAACTGTTTTTT
>TRBV5-1|TRBJ1-2|TRBD1|-
CASSLETGTDGYTF
TGCGCCAGCAGCTTGGAGACAGGGACAGATGGCTACACCTTC
>TRBV5-1|TRBJ1-6|-|few
CASSSGTTTADSPLHF
TGCGCCAGCAGCTCGGGTACCACGACAGCCGATTCACCCCTCCACTTT
>TRBV11-2|TRBJ2-1|TRBD2|-
CASRGVRGLAGTYNEQFF
TGTGCCAGCAGGGGGGTGAGAGGACTAGCGGGGACTTACAATGAGCAGTTCTTC
>TRBV5-1|TRBJ2-5|-|-
CASSLVGNQETQYF
TGCGCCAGCAGCTTGGTTGGGAACCAAGAGACCCAGTACTTC
>TRBV3-1/TRBV3-2|TRBJ1-1|-|-
CASSQEAGRGTEAFF
TGTGCCAGCAGCCAAGAGGCAGGGAGAGGCACTGAAGCTTTCTTT
>TRBV7-9|TRBJ1-1|-|-
CASITGTGYTEAFF
TGTGCCAGCATCACGGGGACTGGCTACACTGAAGCTTTCTTT
>TRBV3-1/TRBV3-2|TRBJ2-1|TRBD2|-
CASSHHGRGGNEQFF
TGTGCCAGCAGCCACCACGGCCGGGGGGGGAATGAGCAGTTCTTC
>TRBV21-1|TRBJ1-4|-|-
CASSKQGRDEKLFF
TGTGCCAGCAGCAAACAGGGGCGGGACGAAAAACTGTTTTTT
>TRBV5-1|TRBJ1-1|-|once
CASSVGPANTEAFF
TGCGCCAGCAGCGTTGGACCGGCGAACACTGAAGCTTTCTTT
>TRBV5-5|TRBJ2-1|TRBD1|-
CASSPQGAVDEQFF
TGTGCCAGCAGCCCACAGGGGGCGGTCGATGAGCAGTTCTTC
>TRBV28|TRBJ1-6|TRBD1|medium-sized
CASSLTGDRSIKSYNSPLHF
TGTGCCAGCAGTTTAACGGGGGACAGGTCAATCAAATCCTATAATTCACCCCTCCACTTT
>TRBV5-1|TRBJ1-2|-|-
CASRQEGGYTF
TGCGCCAGCAGACAGGAGGGCGGCTACACCTTC
>TRBV7-2|TRBJ2-3|-|-
CASSLGPGGSGTDTQYF
TGTGCCAGCAGCTTAGGGCCCGGCGGTTCGGGAACAGATACGCAGTATTTT
>TRBV5-1|TRBJ1-1|-|-
CASSLEVNTEAFF
TGCGCCAGCAGCTTGGAGGTGAACACTGAAGCTTTCTTT
>TRBV18|TRBJ2-5|TRBD1|-
CASSPGTEETQYF
TGTGCCAGCTCACCGGGGACAGAAGAGACCCAGTACTTC
>TRBV7-9|TRBJ2-3|TRBD2|-
CASSLAAGLAGGPGDTQYF
TGTGCCAGCAGCTTAGCTGCGGGACTAGCGGGGGGGCCAGGAGATACGCAGTATTTT